This T cell receptor (beta chain) was observed in a study of T cell responses to AZD1222 COVID-19 vaccine. Study-wide findings and caveats: The repertoires were collected only after the peak T cell response.

With 0 bases removed from V and 5 bases from J, the gap between germline ends came to 15 bases. This CDR3 region has 15 residues. CDR1 SGHRS and CDR2 YFSETQ come from the germline V gene. In the case of this clone: Antigen specificity is unknown.

The assay was immunoSEQ multiplex PCR, and TCRdb's table has in-frame clones only and misses some. The sample records fewer than 200,000 clones, 92% being singletons. This clonotype was sampled from an adult in good health. The chain recombines TRBV5-1 with TRBJ2-7, with TRBD1 as a possible D gene (6 bases). Sequenced material: peripheral blood, taken on day 0 of MenACWY control vaccination. The chain's CDR3 is CASSLEGQGQNEQYF. As DNA, the CDR3 is TGCGCCAGCAGCTTGGAGGGGCAGGGGCAGAACGAGCAGTACTTC.